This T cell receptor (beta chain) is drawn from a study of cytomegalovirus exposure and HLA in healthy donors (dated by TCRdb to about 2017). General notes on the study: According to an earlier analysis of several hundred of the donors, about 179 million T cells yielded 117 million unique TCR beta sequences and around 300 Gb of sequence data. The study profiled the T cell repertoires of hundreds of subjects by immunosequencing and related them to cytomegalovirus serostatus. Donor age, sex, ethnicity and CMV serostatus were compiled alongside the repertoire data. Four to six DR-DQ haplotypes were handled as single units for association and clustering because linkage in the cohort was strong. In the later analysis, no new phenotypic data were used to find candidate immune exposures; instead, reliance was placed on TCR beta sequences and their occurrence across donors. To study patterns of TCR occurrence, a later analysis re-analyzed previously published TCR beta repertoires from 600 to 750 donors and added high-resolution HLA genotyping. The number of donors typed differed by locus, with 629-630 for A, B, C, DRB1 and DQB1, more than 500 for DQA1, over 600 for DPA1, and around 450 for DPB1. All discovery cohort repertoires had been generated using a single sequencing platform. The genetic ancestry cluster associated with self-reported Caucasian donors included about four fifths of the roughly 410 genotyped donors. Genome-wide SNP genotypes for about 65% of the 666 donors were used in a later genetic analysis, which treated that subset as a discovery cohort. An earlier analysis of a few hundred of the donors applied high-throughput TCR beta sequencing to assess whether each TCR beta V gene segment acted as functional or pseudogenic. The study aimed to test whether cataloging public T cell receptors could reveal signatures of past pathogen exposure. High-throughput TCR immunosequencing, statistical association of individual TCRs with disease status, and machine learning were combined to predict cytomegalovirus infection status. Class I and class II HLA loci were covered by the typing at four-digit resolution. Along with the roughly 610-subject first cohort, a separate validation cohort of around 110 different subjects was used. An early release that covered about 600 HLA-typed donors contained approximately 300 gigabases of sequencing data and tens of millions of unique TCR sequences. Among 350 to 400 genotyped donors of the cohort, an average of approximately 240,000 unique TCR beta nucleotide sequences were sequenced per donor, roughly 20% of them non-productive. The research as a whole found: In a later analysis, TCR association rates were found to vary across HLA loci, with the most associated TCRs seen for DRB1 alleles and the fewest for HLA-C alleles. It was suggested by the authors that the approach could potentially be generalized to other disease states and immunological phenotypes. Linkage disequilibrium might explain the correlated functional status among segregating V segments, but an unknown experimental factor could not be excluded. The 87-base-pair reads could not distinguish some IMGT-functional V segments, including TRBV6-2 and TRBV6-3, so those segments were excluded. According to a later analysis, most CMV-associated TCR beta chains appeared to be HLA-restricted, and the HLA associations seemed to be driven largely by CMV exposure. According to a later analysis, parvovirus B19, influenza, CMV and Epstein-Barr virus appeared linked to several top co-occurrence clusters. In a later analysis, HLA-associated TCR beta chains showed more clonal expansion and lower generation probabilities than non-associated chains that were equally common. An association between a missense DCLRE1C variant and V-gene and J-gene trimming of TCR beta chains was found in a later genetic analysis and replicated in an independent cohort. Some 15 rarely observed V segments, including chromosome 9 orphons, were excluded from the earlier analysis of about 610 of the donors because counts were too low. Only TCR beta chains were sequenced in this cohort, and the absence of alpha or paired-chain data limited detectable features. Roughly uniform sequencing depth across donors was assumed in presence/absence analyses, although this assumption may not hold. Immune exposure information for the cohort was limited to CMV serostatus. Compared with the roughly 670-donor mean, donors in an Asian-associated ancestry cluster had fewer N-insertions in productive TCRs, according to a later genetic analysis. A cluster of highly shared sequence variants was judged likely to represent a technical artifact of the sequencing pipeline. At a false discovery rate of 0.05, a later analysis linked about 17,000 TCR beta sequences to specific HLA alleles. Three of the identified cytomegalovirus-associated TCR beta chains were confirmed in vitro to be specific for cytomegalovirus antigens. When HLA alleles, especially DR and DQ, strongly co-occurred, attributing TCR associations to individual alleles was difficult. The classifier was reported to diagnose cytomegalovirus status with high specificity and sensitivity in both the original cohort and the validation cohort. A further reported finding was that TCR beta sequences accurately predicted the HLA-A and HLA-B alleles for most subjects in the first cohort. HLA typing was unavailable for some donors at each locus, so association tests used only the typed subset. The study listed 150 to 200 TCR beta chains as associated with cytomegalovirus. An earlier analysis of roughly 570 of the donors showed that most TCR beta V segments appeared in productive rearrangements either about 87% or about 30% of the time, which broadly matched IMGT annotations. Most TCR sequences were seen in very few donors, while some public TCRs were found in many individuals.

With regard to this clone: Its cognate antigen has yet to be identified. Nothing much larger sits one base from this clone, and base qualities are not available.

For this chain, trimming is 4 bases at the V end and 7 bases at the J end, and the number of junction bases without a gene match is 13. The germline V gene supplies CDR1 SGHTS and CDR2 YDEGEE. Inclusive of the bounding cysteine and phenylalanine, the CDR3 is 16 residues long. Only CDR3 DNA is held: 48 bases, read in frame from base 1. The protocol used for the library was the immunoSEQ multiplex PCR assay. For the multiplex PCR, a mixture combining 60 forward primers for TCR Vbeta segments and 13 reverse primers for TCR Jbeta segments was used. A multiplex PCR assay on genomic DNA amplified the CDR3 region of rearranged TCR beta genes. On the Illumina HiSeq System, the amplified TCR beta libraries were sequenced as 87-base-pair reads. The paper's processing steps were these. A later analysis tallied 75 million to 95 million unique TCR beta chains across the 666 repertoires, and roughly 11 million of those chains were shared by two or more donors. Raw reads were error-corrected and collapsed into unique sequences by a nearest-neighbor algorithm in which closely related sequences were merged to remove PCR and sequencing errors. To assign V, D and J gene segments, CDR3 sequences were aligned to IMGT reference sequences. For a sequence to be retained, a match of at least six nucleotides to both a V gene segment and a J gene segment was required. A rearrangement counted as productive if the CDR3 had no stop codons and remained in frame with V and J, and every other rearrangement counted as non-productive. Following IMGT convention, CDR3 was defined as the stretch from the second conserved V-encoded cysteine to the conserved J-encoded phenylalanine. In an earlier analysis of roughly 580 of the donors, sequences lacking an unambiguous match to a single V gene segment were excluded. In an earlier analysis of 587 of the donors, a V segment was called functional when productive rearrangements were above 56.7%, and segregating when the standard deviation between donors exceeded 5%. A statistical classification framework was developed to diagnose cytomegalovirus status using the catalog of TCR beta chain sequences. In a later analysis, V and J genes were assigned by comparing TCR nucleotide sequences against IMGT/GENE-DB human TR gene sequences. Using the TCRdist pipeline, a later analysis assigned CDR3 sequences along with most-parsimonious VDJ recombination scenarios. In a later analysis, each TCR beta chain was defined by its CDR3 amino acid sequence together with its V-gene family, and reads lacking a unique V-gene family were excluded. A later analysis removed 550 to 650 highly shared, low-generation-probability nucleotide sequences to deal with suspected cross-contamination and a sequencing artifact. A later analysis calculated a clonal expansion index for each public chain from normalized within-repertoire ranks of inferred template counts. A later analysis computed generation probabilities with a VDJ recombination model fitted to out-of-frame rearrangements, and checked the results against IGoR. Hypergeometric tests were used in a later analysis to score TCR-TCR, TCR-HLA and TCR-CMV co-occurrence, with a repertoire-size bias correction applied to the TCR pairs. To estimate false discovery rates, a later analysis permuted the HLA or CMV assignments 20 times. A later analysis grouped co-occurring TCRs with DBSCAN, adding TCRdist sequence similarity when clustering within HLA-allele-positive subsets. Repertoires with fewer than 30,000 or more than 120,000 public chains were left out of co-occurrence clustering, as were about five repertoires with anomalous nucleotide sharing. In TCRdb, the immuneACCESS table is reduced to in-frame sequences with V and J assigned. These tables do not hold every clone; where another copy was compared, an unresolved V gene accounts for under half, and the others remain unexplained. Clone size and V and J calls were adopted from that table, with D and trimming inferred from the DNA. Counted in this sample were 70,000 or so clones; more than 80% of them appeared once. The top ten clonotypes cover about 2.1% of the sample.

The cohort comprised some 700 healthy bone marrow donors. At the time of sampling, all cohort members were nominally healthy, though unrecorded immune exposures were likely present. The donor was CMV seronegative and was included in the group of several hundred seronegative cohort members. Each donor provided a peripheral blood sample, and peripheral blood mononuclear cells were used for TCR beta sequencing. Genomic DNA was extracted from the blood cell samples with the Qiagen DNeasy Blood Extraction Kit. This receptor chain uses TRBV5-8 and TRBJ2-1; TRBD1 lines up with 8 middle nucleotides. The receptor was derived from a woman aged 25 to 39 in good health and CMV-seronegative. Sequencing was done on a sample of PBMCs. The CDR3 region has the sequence CASSPGQGMGGNEQFF. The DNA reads TGTGCCAGCAGCCCCGGACAGGGTATGGGTGGAAATGAGCAGTTCTTC. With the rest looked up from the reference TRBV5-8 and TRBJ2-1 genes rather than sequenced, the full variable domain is EAGVTQSPTHLIKTRGQQATLRCSPISGHTSVYWYQQALGLGLQFLLWYDEGEERNRGNFPPRFSGRQFPNYSSELNVNALELEDSALYLCASSPGQGMGGNEQFFGPGTRLTVL.